A selection of T cell receptor beta chains follows, all from one sample in a study of T cell changes during pregnancy in multiple sclerosis. The data were produced by immunoSEQ multiplex PCR, yet TCRdb's version contains in-frame clones alone and is incomplete. The table lists around 31,000 clones, 85% to 95% of them singletons. The specimen comprised CD4+ T cells from peripheral blood mononuclear cells, sampled in the second trimester of pregnancy. The source of these receptors is a female donor with multiple sclerosis, enrolled in a pregnancy study. CDR3s include the opening cysteine and the closing phenylalanine or tryptophan. The order of the fields is J gene, clone size, V gene, D gene, CDR3 protein, CDR3 DNA. A D gene is named only where the DNA matches it firmly. A clone size is listed for some rows: how often the clone was seen (once, few, many), or a class if it is expanded.

TRBJ2-7	NA	TRBV2	TRBD1	CASSVRQGPSEQYF	TGTGCCAGCAGTGTAAGACAGGGCCCCAGCGAGCAGTACTTC
TRBJ2-1	NA	TRBV18	NA	CASSPPRAGSFNEQFF	TGTGCCAGCTCACCACCGAGGGCGGGTTCTTTCAATGAGCAGTTCTTC
TRBJ2-3	NA	TRBV28	TRBD2	CASSLPPARLAGGPRTDTQYF	TGTGCCAGCAGTCTTCCCCCCGCTCGCTTAGCGGGAGGGCCGAGAACAGATACGCAGTATTTT
TRBJ1-5	few	TRBV6-1	NA	CASSASGGPSGAQHF	TGTGCCAGCAGTGCAAGTGGCGGGCCCTCAGGGGCCCAGCATTTT
TRBJ1-4	NA	TRBV28	NA	CASRTAPEKLFF	TGTGCCAGCCGGACAGCTCCTGAAAAACTGTTTTTT
TRBJ2-7	NA	TRBV7-2	NA	CASSLGYRGGEQYF	TGTGCCAGCAGCTTAGGGTATCGTGGGGGGGAGCAGTACTTC
TRBJ2-3	NA	TRBV5-6	NA	CASSTTGSNTDTQYF	TGTGCCAGCAGCACGACAGGATCAAACACAGATACGCAGTATTTT
TRBJ2-1	NA	TRBV5-1	NA	CASSLIGESYNEQFF	TGCGCCAGCAGCTTGATTGGGGAGTCCTACAATGAGCAGTTCTTC
TRBJ2-2	NA	TRBV30	TRBD2	CAWSGLAGGANTGELFF	TGTGCCTGGAGTGGACTAGCGGGAGGGGCGAACACCGGGGAGCTGTTTTTT
TRBJ2-1	NA	TRBV7-2	TRBD2	CASSLPTSGRAYEQFF	TGTGCCAGCAGCTTACCTACTAGCGGGAGGGCCTATGAGCAGTTCTTC
TRBJ1-1	NA	TRBV6-6	NA	CASSNARWNTEAFF	TGTGCCAGCAGTAACGCACGGTGGAACACTGAAGCTTTCTTT
TRBJ1-1	NA	TRBV9	TRBD1	CASSVSGGMNTEAFF	TGTGCCAGCAGCGTGTCAGGGGGCATGAACACTGAAGCTTTCTTT
TRBJ2-3	NA	TRBV15	TRBD2	CATSQAGGEDTQYF	TGTGCCACCAGCCAAGCGGGAGGGGAAGATACGCAGTATTTT
TRBJ2-7	NA	TRBV6-5	TRBD2	CASSPQGTSGTKRYF	TGTGCCAGCAGTCCACAGGGGACTAGCGGAACTAAACGGTACTTC
TRBJ2-5	NA	TRBV2	TRBD2	CASSVYGGSPQETQYF	TGTGCCAGCAGCGTCTACGGCGGGAGTCCCCAAGAGACCCAGTACTTC
TRBJ2-2	NA	TRBV5-6	NA	CASSLNGGTGELFF	TGTGCCAGCAGCTTGAACGGGGGCACCGGGGAGCTGTTTTTT
TRBJ1-1	once	TRBV28	NA	CASSLLGQNTEAFF	TGTGCCAGCAGTTTACTGGGACAGAACACTGAAGCTTTCTTT
TRBJ1-1	NA	TRBV4-1	NA	CASSQDQAGLNTEAFF	TGCGCCAGCAGCCAAGATCAGGCAGGGTTGAACACTGAAGCTTTCTTT
TRBJ1-3	NA	TRBV6-1	NA	CASSDPRGIDSGNTIYF	TGTGCCAGCAGTGATCCCCGCGGGATTGACTCTGGAAACACCATATATTTT
TRBJ2-1	NA	TRBV7-2	TRBD2	CASSAFASGRMNEQFF	TGTGCCAGCAGCGCGTTCGCTAGCGGGAGAATGAATGAGCAGTTCTTC
TRBJ1-6	NA	TRBV25-1	TRBD1	CASGQGSHSPLHF	TGTGCCAGCGGACAGGGATCCCATTCACCCCTCCACTTT
TRBJ2-3	NA	TRBV5-1	NA	CASSLEGATSTDTQYF	TGCGCCAGCAGCTTGGAAGGAGCGACTAGCACAGATACGCAGTATTTT
TRBJ1-1	once	TRBV10-3	TRBD1	CAISGQVNTEAFF	TGTGCCATCTCAGGACAGGTCAACACTGAAGCTTTCTTT
TRBJ2-1	NA	TRBV27	NA	CASSSSPHEQFF	TGTGCCAGCAGTTCTAGCCCCCATGAGCAGTTCTTC
TRBJ2-1	once	TRBV10-3	TRBD1	CAISEGTGRFNEQFF	TGTGCCATCAGTGAGGGGACAGGGAGGTTCAATGAGCAGTTCTTC
TRBJ2-1	NA	TRBV10-1	NA	CASSAREWDNEQFF	TGCGCCAGCAGTGCGAGGGAGTGGGACAATGAGCAGTTCTTC
TRBJ1-1	once	TRBV28	NA	CASSSLRRVNTEAFF	TGTGCCAGCAGTTCCCTGAGACGGGTCAACACTGAAGCTTTCTTT
TRBJ1-5	NA	TRBV30	TRBD1	CAWSVEGGVQPQHF	TGTGCCTGGAGTGTAGAAGGGGGCGTTCAGCCCCAGCATTTT
TRBJ2-1	NA	TRBV5-1	TRBD2	CASSLRGGDDEQFF	TGCGCCAGCAGCTTGCGGGGGGGGGACGATGAGCAGTTCTTC
TRBJ2-1	NA	TRBV11-2	TRBD2	CASSLYTSGRWQFF	TGTGCCAGCAGCTTATATACCAGCGGGAGATGGCAGTTCTTC
TRBJ2-1	NA	TRBV6-5	TRBD2	CASSYDAGDYNEQFF	TGTGCCAGCAGTTACGACGCGGGGGACTACAATGAGCAGTTCTTC
TRBJ1-2	NA	TRBV15	NA	CATRQQGFYGYTF	TGTGCCACCAGGCAACAGGGATTTTATGGCTACACCTTC
TRBJ2-7	NA	TRBV5-1	TRBD2	CASRLAGSYEQYF	TGCGCCAGCAGACTAGCGGGGTCTTACGAGCAGTACTTC
TRBJ2-1	once	TRBV19	NA	CASRADMYNEQFF	TGTGCCAGCCGTGCCGACATGTACAATGAGCAGTTCTTC
TRBJ2-3	once	TRBV12-5	TRBD2	CASGASGGITDTQYF	TGTGCTAGTGGTGCTAGCGGGGGGATCACAGATACGCAGTATTTT
TRBJ1-5	once	TRBV5-1	NA	CASSLDGQGRVEPQHF	TGCGCCAGCAGCTTGGACGGGCAGGGGCGGGTAGAGCCCCAGCATTTT
TRBJ2-1	NA	TRBV2	TRBD1	CASSRDRGKGEQFF	TGTGCCAGCAGCCGGGACAGGGGGAAGGGTGAGCAGTTCTTC
TRBJ1-6	NA	TRBV7-9	TRBD1	CASSLGGQGLSPLHF	TGTGCCAGCAGCTTAGGAGGACAGGGCCTGTCACCCCTCCACTTT
TRBJ1-1	NA	TRBV7-2	NA	CASSLVNEAFF	TGTGCCAGCAGCTTAGTCAATGAAGCTTTCTTT
TRBJ1-1	NA	TRBV7-2	NA	CASSLVGQLNTEAFF	TGTGCCAGCAGCTTAGTTGGACAGCTGAACACTGAAGCTTTCTTT
TRBJ1-2	NA	TRBV7-9	TRBD1	CASSSRQGAGGYTF	TGTGCCAGCAGCTCGAGACAGGGGGCAGGGGGCTACACCTTC
TRBJ2-3	NA	TRBV7-3	TRBD2	CASSPYQLAGDTQYF	TGTGCCAGCAGCCCCTACCAACTAGCGGGAGATACGCAGTATTTT
TRBJ2-1	NA	TRBV5-4	NA	CASSFGISNEQFF	TGTGCCAGCAGCTTCGGGATCTCCAATGAGCAGTTCTTC
TRBJ1-2	NA	TRBV28	NA	CASSLRNTIYGYTF	TGTGCCAGCAGTTTACGTAACACCATCTATGGCTACACCTTC
TRBJ1-1	NA	TRBV29-1	NA	CSVLRGGNTEAFF	TGCAGCGTTCTTAGGGGGGGTAACACTGAAGCTTTCTTT
TRBJ1-2	NA	TRBV14	TRBD1	CASSQLDRARGYTF	TGTGCCAGCAGCCAATTAGACAGGGCGAGAGGCTACACCTTC
TRBJ1-5	NA	TRBV6-1	TRBD1	CASSEGQLQPQHF	TGTGCCAGCAGTGAGGGACAGCTCCAGCCCCAGCATTTT
TRBJ2-1	NA	TRBV5-1	NA	CASSLAGFYNEQFF	TGCGCCAGCAGCTTGGCGGGGTTCTACAATGAGCAGTTCTTC
TRBJ1-2	NA	TRBV4-1	TRBD1	CASSPSGTDYGYTF	TGCGCCAGCAGCCCCAGTGGGACAGACTATGGCTACACCTTC
TRBJ1-5	NA	TRBV19	NA	CASSPRRGALEPQHF	TGTGCCAGTAGTCCCCGTCGGGGGGCCCTTGAGCCCCAGCATTTT
TRBJ2-6	once	TRBV5-1	NA	CASSPQVSSGANVLTF	TGCGCCAGCAGCCCCCAGGTTTCCTCTGGGGCCAACGTCCTGACTTTC
TRBJ2-7	medium-sized	TRBV7-2	TRBD1	CASSFGTGFYEQYF	TGTGCCAGCAGCTTCGGGACAGGATTCTACGAGCAGTACTTC
TRBJ2-1	NA	TRBV5-1	TRBD1	CASSLERGLNEQFF	TGCGCCAGCAGCTTGGAGAGGGGGCTGAATGAGCAGTTCTTC
TRBJ1-2	once	TRBV11-2	TRBD1	CASSSVLRDRALKRGYTF	TGTGCCAGCAGCTCAGTTTTACGGGACAGGGCCCTAAAGCGCGGCTACACCTTC